The rows below give T cell receptor beta chains drawn from one sample of a study of blood T cell repertoires in COVID-19. The method was immunoSEQ multiplex PCR; TCRdb's version includes in-frame clones alone and lacks a portion of them. The sample has about 210,000 clones, less than 90% seen once. Sequencing was performed on peripheral blood. These receptors came from a man between 65 and 85 years old with acute or convalescent COVID-19. The CDR3 runs from the conserved cysteine through the conserved F or W. Fields, in order: D gene, J gene, clone size, V gene, CDR3 DNA, CDR3 protein. The D gene is left open where the match is weak. Size is stated for part of the rows, as once, few or many counts, or as a class when the clone is expanded.

NA	TRBJ2-5	once	TRBV7-2	TGTGCCAGCAGCTTTTCCCGGTCGGAGACCCAGTACTTC	CASSFSRSETQYF
NA	TRBJ2-1	NA	TRBV7-2	TGTGCCAGCAGCTCAAATAGCGGACTGTACAATGAGCAGTTCTTC	CASSSNSGLYNEQFF
NA	TRBJ2-1	NA	TRBV19	TGTGCCAGTATTCCGACTGGCTTGCCCTACAATGAGCAGTTCTTC	CASIPTGLPYNEQFF
TRBD1	TRBJ1-3	NA	TRBV30	TGTGCCTGGGACAGGGGTTTTGGAAACACCATATATTTT	CAWDRGFGNTIYF
NA	TRBJ1-5	NA	TRBV7-9	TGTGCCAGCAGCTTTTGGACATCTCCTGGCAATCAGCCCCAGCATTTT	CASSFWTSPGNQPQHF
TRBD2	TRBJ2-7	once	TRBV5-1	TGCGCCAGCAGCCGGGAGGCTAGCGGATACTTC	CASSREASGYF
TRBD1	TRBJ1-1	NA	TRBV9	TGTGCCAGCAGCTCAAGACAGGGCGTGAACACTGAAGCTTTCTTT	CASSSRQGVNTEAFF
TRBD1	TRBJ1-5	NA	TRBV19	TGTGCCAGTAGTATTTTGGTTGGCCAGGGGGCCTCACAGCCCCAGCATTTT	CASSILVGQGASQPQHF
TRBD1	TRBJ1-1	NA	TRBV9	TGTGCCAGCAGCCTATGGGGACAGGGGGACACTGAAGCTTTCTTT	CASSLWGQGDTEAFF
NA	TRBJ2-1	NA	TRBV5-3	TGTGCCAGAAGCTCCGGAGGCGAGGGATCAAGCTCCTACAATGAGCAGTTCTTC	CARSSGGEGSSSYNEQFF